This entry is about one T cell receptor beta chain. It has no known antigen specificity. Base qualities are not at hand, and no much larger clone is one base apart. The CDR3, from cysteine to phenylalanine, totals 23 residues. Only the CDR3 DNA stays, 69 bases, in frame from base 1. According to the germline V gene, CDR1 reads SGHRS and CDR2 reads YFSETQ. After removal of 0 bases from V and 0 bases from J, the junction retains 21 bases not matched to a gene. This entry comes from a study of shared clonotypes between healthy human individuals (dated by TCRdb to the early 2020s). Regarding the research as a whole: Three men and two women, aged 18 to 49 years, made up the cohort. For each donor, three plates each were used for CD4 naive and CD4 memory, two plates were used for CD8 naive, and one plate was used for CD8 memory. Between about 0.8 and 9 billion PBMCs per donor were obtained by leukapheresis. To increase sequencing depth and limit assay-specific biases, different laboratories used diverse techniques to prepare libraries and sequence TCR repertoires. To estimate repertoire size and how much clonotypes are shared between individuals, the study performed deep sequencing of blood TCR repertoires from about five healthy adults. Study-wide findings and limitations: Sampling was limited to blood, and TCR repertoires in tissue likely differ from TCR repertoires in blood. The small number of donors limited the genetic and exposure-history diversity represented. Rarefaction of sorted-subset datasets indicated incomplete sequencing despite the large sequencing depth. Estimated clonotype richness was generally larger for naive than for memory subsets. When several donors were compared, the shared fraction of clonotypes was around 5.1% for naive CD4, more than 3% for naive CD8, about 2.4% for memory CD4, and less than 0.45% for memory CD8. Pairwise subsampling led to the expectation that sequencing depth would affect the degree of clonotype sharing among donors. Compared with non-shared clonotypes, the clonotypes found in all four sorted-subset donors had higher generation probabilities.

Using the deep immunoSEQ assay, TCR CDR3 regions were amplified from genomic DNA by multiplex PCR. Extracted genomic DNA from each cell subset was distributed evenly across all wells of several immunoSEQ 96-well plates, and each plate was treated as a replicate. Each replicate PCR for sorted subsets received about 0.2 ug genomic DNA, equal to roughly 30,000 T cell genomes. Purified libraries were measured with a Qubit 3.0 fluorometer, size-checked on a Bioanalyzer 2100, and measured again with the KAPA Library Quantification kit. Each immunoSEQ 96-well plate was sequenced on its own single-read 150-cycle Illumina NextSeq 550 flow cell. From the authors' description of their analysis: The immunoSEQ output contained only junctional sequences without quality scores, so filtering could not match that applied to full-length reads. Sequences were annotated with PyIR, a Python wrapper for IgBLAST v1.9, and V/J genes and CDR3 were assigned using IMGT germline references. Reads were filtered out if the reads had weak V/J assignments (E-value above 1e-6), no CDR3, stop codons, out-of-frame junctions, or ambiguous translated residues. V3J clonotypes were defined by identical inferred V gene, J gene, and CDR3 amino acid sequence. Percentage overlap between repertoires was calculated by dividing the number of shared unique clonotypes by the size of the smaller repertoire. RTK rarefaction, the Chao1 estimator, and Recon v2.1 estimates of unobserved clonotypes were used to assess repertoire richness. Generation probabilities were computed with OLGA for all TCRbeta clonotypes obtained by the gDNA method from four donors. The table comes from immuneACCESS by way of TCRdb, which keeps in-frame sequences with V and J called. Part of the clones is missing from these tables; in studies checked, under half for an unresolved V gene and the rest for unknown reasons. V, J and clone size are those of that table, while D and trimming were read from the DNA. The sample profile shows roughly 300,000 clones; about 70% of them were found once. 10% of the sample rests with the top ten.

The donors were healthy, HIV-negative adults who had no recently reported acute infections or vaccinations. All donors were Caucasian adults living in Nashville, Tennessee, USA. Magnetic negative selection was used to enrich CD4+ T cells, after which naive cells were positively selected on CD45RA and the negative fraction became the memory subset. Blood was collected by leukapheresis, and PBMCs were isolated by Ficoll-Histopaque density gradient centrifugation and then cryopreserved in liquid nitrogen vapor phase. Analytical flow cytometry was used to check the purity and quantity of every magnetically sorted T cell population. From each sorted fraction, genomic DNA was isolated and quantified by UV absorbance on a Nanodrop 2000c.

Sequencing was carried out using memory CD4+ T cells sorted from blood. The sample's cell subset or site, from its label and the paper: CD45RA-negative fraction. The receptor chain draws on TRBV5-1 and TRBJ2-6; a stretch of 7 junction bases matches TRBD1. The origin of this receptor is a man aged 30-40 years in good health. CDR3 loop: CASSLASGTEQKRTPSGANVLTF. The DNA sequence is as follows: TGCGCCAGCAGCTTGGCCTCCGGGACAGAACAAAAACGGACCCCCTCTGGGGCCAACGTCCTGACTTTC.